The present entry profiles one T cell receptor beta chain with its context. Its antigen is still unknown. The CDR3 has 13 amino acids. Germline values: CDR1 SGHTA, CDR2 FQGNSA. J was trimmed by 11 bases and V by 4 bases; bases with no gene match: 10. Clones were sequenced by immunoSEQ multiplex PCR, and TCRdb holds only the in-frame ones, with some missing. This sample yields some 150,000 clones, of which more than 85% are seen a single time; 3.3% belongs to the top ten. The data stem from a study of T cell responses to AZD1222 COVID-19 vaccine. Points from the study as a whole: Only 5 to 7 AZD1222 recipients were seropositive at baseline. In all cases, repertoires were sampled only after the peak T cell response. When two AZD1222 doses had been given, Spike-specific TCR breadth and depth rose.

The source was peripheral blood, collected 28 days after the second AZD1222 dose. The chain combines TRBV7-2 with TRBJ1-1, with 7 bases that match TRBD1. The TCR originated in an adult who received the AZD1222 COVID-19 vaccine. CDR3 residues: CASSSGETGQAFF. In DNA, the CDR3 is TGTGCCAGCAGCTCCGGCGAGACAGGGCAGGCTTTCTTT. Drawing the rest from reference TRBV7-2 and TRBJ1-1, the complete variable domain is GAGVSQSPSNKVTEKGKDVELRCDPISGHTALYWYRQSLGQGLEFLIYFQGNSAPDKSGLPSDRFSAERTGGSVSTLTIQRTQQEDSAVYLCASSSGETGQAFFGQGTRLTVV.